These 32 T cell receptor beta chains were sequenced from one sample in a study of blood T cell repertoires in COVID-19. The assay was immunoSEQ multiplex PCR, and TCRdb's table has in-frame clones only and misses some. The sample holds around 190,000 clones, around nine tenths seen once. The specimen sequenced was peripheral blood. These receptors were collected from a man aged 45-60 years with COVID-19, enrolled during active disease.

The chain is built from TRBV5-8 and TRBJ2-1; 7 bases agree with TRBD2. V lost 4 bases, J lost 6 bases, and 4 bases stayed unmatched. Germline V gene data show CDR1 as SGHTS and CDR2 as YDEGEE. CDR3 length equals 13 residues. In nucleotides, the CDR3 is TGTGCCAGCAGCGGGGGGGTGCTCAATGAGCAGTTCTTC. It encodes CASSGGVLNEQFF.

V gene TRBV11-2 combines with J gene TRBJ2-5; a possible D gene is TRBD1 (5 bases). CDR1 is SGHAT, CDR2 FQNNGV, per germline. V lost 1 base, J lost 8 bases, and 20 bases lay in between. The CDR3 covers 16 residues. As DNA, the CDR3 is TGTGCCAGCAGCTTAGTCCCGACAGTACCAAGAGATACCCAGTACTTC. This translates into CASSLVPTVPRDTQYF.

The rearrangement joins TRBV27 to TRBJ2-1; D is perhaps TRBD2 (6 bases). In germline, CDR1 is MNHEY, CDR2 SMNVEV (reference sequence). The CDR3 extends over 16 amino acids. Deletions cut 6 bases from V and 0 bases from J, with 15 bases between. The CDR3 here is CASSPGGFSSYNEQFF. Written as DNA, the CDR3 is TGTGCCAGCAGCCCTGGGGGGTTTAGCTCCTACAATGAGCAGTTCTTC.

This clone was found once. The chain links TRBV27 to TRBJ2-1; 7 bases line up with TRBD2. The CDR3 loop spans 14 amino acids. Germline V gene sequence: CDR1 MNHEY, CDR2 SMNVEV (reference sequence). The V and J ends lost 3 bases and 5 bases, in that order; junction bases with no gene match: 4. The CDR3 protein is CASSFPSGNNEQFF. As DNA, the CDR3 is TGTGCCAGCAGTTTCCCTAGCGGAAACAATGAGCAGTTCTTC.

V usage is TRBV10-3 and J usage is TRBJ1-4, with TRBD1 identical over 8 bases. CDR3 size: 14 residues. Per germline, CDR1 ENHRY and CDR2 SYGVKD. The V and J ends lost 8 bases and 8 bases, in that order; junction bases with no gene match: 10. CDR3 in DNA: TGTGCCATCCTGGGGACAGGCCGGGGCGAAAAACTGTTTTTT. It specifies CAILGTGRGEKLFF.

The chain carries TRBV6-2 or TRBV6-3 and TRBJ2-7; no reliable D call. From germline, CDR1 is MNHEY and CDR2 SVGEGT. V gave up 1 base and J gave up 0 bases, with 7 bases separating them. This CDR3 has 14 residues. The CDR3 region is CASSYFGSSYEQYF. CDR3 nucleotide sequence: TGTGCCAGCAGTTACTTCGGGTCCTCCTACGAGCAGTACTTC.

This chain connects TRBV9 to TRBJ1-3, with a possible D match to TRBD1 (6 bases). CDR1 is SGDLS, CDR2 YYNGEE, per germline. The CDR3 spans 16 residues. V lost 4 bases and J lost 0, with 14 bases in between. DNA of the CDR3: TGTGCCAGCAGCAATCGGGGACAAATCTCTGGAAACACCATATATTTT. Translation: CASSNRGQISGNTIYF.

The gene calls are TRBV7-3 and TRBJ1-1, with 7 positions matching TRBD1. The CDR3 has 18 residues. The V gene end was trimmed by 3 bases and the J gene end by 3 bases; junction bases not matched to a gene: 16. CDR1 and CDR2 (germline): SGHTA, FQGTGA. The CDR3 spells CASSLKRPLQGMDTEAFF. The CDR3 DNA reads TGTGCCAGCAGCTTGAAAAGGCCTTTACAGGGGATGGACACTGAAGCTTTCTTT.

The rearrangement uses TRBV30 and TRBJ1-1; D is ambiguous. This CDR3 is built from 13 residues. V was trimmed by 3 bases and J by 1 base, leaving 9 bases between them. The germline V gene has CDR1 GTSNPN and CDR2 SVGIG (reference sequence). CDR3 bases: TGTGCCTGGAGCCCCCCGGGGAACACTGAAGCTTTCTTT. Translating it yields CAWSPPGNTEAFF.

The chain combines TRBV27 with TRBJ2-5; D uncertain. V dropped 3 bases and J dropped 5 bases, with 10 bases sitting between them. The CDR3 is 13 amino acids. Germline V gene lookup returns CDR1 MNHEY and CDR2 SMNVEV (reference sequence). CDR3 DNA sequence: TGTGCCAGCAGTTTTTCTAGGTGGGAGACCCAGTACTTC. Translated, it gives CASSFSRWETQYF.

This clone was recorded a few times. This sample includes further DNA sequences coding for the same CDR3. This chain connects TRBV19 to TRBJ1-5; D is perhaps TRBD1 (5 bases). The length of the CDR3 is 13 residues. Deletions cut 5 bases from V and 2 bases from J, with 7 bases between. The germline CDR1 and CDR2 sequences are LNHDA and SQIVND (reference sequence). CDR3 DNA: TGTGCCAGTAGTGGGGCCGGCAATCAGCCCCAGCATTTT. It yields the protein CASSGAGNQPQHF.

This chain links TRBV5-3 with TRBJ2-5; D unresolved. TRBV5-3 is known as an ORF, though its function is uncertain. Trimming took 2 bases from V and 5 from J, leaving 10 bases between them. The CDR3 is 13 amino acids. The CDR3 region is CARSFQNGETQYF. In nucleotides, the CDR3 is TGTGCCAGAAGCTTTCAGAACGGGGAGACCCAGTACTTC.

This chain links TRBV2 with TRBJ2-7; 8 positions agree with TRBD1. CDR1 SNHLY and CDR2 FYNNEI come from the germline V gene. V was pared by 8 bases and J by 3 bases, with 9 bases of the junction left unmatched. This CDR3 has 14 amino acids. CDR3: CASGPGQAFYEQYF. DNA of the CDR3: TGTGCCAGCGGGCCGGGACAGGCCTTCTACGAGCAGTACTTC.

V gene TRBV28 combines with J gene TRBJ2-1; TRBD2 might be the D (6 bases). The CDR3 length is 16 residues. The germline gives CDR1 MDHEN, CDR2 SYDVKM. With 2 bases removed from V and 3 bases from J, the gap between germline ends came to 14 bases. CDR3: CASSLLSGNGYNEQFF. CDR3 in DNA: TGTGCCAGCAGTTTACTTAGCGGAAACGGCTACAATGAGCAGTTCTTC.

The chain joins TRBV4-3 to TRBJ1-3, with D possibly being TRBD1 (6 bases). Germline loops: CDR1 LGHNA, CDR2 YSLEER. Trimming removed 2 bases at V and 2 bases at J, with 7 bases between. The CDR3 consists of 14 residues. The CDR3 region has the DNA TGCGCCAGCAGCCAATCAGGGGCTGGAAACACCATATATTTT. It translates to CASSQSGAGNTIYF.

The rearrangement uses TRBV5-1 and TRBJ2-5; TRBD2 matches 11 bases. Unmatched junction bases numbered 6, after V lost 4 bases and J lost 1 base. Germline V gives CDR1 SGHRS, CDR2 YFSETQ. The CDR3 extends over 16 amino acids. CDR3 DNA sequence: TGCGCCAGCAGCCCTACACTAGCGGGGGCCCAAGAGACCCAGTACTTC. Amino acids: CASSPTLAGAQETQYF.

This sequence joins TRBV6-4 and TRBJ2-5; 7 bases are shared with TRBD1. CDR1 is MRHNA, CDR2 SNTAGT, per germline. This CDR3 contains 14 residues. J gave up 4 bases and V 6 bases, and 8 bases lay outside the gene matches. The CDR3 DNA follows: TGTGCCAGCAGCCCTACAGGGGAATCAGAGACCCAGTACTTC. This sequence encodes CASSPTGESETQYF.

V is TRBV14 and J is TRBJ2-3; TRBD2 aligns across 10 bases. Germline V gives CDR1 SGHDN, CDR2 FVKESK. Unmatched junction bases numbered 10, after V lost 1 base and J lost 3 bases. The CDR3 is 18 amino acids. The CDR3 nucleotides read TGTGCCAGCAGCCAAGGGCTAGCGGGGGCCTGGGGGACAGATACGCAGTATTTT. It translates to CASSQGLAGAWGTDTQYF.

The rearrangement links TRBV5-1 to TRBJ2-1, with TRBD2 matching 14 bases. The J segment lost 7 bases and the V segment lost 0 bases, leaving 3 bases of the junction unmatched. The length of the CDR3 is 16 residues. Germline CDR1 and CDR2: SGHRS and YFSETQ. The CDR3 nucleotides are TGCGCCAGCAGCTTGGAGGGGACTAGCGGGGGTAATGAGCAGTTCTTC. This codes for CASSLEGTSGGNEQFF.

The V and J genes are TRBV12-3 or TRBV12-4 and TRBJ1-2; tentative D call: TRBD1 (6 bases). The ends were cut back, 6 bases at V and 8 bases at J, with 13 bases in the middle. The CDR3 is 12 amino acids. The CDR3, as DNA: TGTGCCAGCAGCTCAGGGGTTCGGGGCTACACCTTC. Translated, it gives CASSSGVRGYTF.

This clone was seen only once. J is TRBJ2-1 and V is TRBV5-5, with 12 positions matching TRBD2. Losses at the gene ends were 2 bases for V and 14 bases for J; bases not matched to a gene: 11. CDR1 and CDR2 (germline): SGHKS, YYEKEE (reference sequence). The CDR3 consists of 15 residues. The CDR3 loop reads CASSFGFRLAGGKFF. CDR3 sequence (DNA): TGTGCCAGCAGCTTTGGTTTTCGGCTAGCGGGGGGGAAGTTCTTC.

This chain links TRBV9 with TRBJ2-6; TRBD2 aligns across 7 bases. This CDR3 region has 18 residues. V trimming: 3 bases; J trimming: 4 bases; junction bases outside the gene matches: 13. Germline V gene sequence: CDR1 SGDLS, CDR2 YYNGEE. The CDR3 spells CASSERHGGGSGANVLTF. CDR3 sequence (DNA): TGTGCCAGCAGCGAGAGGCACGGCGGGGGTTCAGGGGCCAACGTCCTGACTTTC.

The chain carries TRBV30 and TRBJ2-2, with a tentative D call TRBD2 (6 bases). The CDR3 sequence is 16 residues long. Germline V CDR1 and CDR2: GTSNPN, SVGIG (reference sequence). V was cut by 5 bases and J by 6 bases, with 22 bases left in between. CDR3 residues: CAWAPATSMYAGELFF. Written as DNA, the CDR3 is TGTGCCTGGGCCCCCGCTACTAGCATGTATGCCGGGGAGCTGTTTTTT.

The rearrangement links TRBV2 to TRBJ1-5; D remains ambiguous. Germline loops: CDR1 SNHLY, CDR2 FYNNEI. V dropped 2 bases and J dropped 0 bases, with 5 bases sitting between them. CDR3 length equals 14 residues. CDR3 DNA sequence: TGTGCCAGCAGTGAACGGTATAGCAATCAGCCCCAGCATTTT. This codes for CASSERYSNQPQHF.

The chain links TRBV30 to TRBJ1-5; 7 bases are a match to TRBD1. CDR3 length: 15 residues. The germline CDR1 and CDR2 sequences are GTSNPN and SVGIG (reference sequence). With V trimmed by 4 bases and J by 1 base, 7 bases remained unmatched. DNA for the CDR3: TGTGCCTGGAAGGACAGGATAGGGAGCAATCAGCCCCAGCATTTT. Residues: CAWKDRIGSNQPQHF.

The chain uses TRBV7-9 and TRBJ2-2; 9 bases align to TRBD2. Per the germline V gene, CDR1 is SEHNR and CDR2 is FQNEAQ (reference sequence). J lost 5 bases, V lost 5 bases, and 12 bases had no gene match. The CDR3 has 17 amino acids. CDR3 sequence (DNA): TGTGCCAGCAGCCCCACCAGGCTGGCGGGAGGGACCGGGGAGCTGTTTTTT. It yields the protein CASSPTRLAGGTGELFF.

The V call is TRBV10-1, the J call TRBJ2-1, with D possibly being TRBD1 (5 bases). Trimming took 3 bases from V and 4 from J, leaving 16 bases between them. Looked up from germline, CDR1 is WNHNN and CDR2 is SYGVQD (reference sequence). The CDR3 covers 16 residues. The chain's CDR3 is CASSEPPVGQYNEQFF. In DNA form, the CDR3 reads TGCGCCAGCAGTGAACCCCCCGTGGGGCAATACAATGAGCAGTTCTTC.

This sequence joins TRBV7-6 and TRBJ1-6; the match to TRBD1 covers 9 bases. This CDR3 has 16 residues. Germline CDR1 reads SGHVS; CDR2 reads FNYEAQ. Trimming removed 4 bases from V and 13 bases from J; junction bases left unmatched: 14. The CDR3 DNA follows: TGTGCCAGCAGCTCCGGGTACCGGGACAGGGACTTTCCCCTCCACTTT. It specifies CASSSGYRDRDFPLHF.

This CDR3 reads CASSLSTRGTGELFF. The CDR3 bases are TGTGCCAGCAGTCTTTCCACACGGGGCACCGGGGAGCTGTTTTTT. The chain uses TRBV6-2 or TRBV6-3 and TRBJ2-2, with D maybe TRBD2 (5 bases). Trimming took off 5 bases at V and 4 bases at J, with 14 bases between the two ends. Germline V CDR1 and CDR2: MNHEY, SVGEGT. This CDR3 contains 15 residues.

This clone is a singleton in its sample. The chain links TRBV19 to TRBJ1-3; D call uncertain. The germline CDR1 and CDR2 sequences are LNHDA and SQIVND (reference sequence). Trimming cost V 3 bases and J 0 bases, with 9 bases left between them. CDR3 length: 15 residues. The CDR3 sequence: CASSIFRSSGNTIYF. In DNA, the CDR3 is TGTGCCAGTAGTATTTTTCGGAGCTCTGGAAACACCATATATTTT.

The chain carries TRBV4-1 and TRBJ2-7, with 7 positions matching TRBD1. This CDR3 is built from 15 residues. Germline V gives CDR1 MGHRA, CDR2 YSYEKL. Germline trimming cut 4 bases from V and 7 bases from J; bases unmatched to any gene: 13. The CDR3 nucleotides read TGCGCCAGCAGCCGCAGAACAGGGGAACTCGGGGAGCAGTACTTC. Its translation: CASSRRTGELGEQYF.

This clone was seen only once. V gene TRBV9 combines with J gene TRBJ1-6, with TRBD1 matching 8 bases. Germline values: CDR1 SGDLS, CDR2 YYNGEE. Unmatched junction bases numbered 3, after V lost 3 bases and J lost 7 bases. CDR3 size: 14 residues. The DNA of the CDR3 is TGTGCCAGCAGCGACGGACAGGGAAATTCACCCCTCCACTTT. It translates to CASSDGQGNSPLHF.